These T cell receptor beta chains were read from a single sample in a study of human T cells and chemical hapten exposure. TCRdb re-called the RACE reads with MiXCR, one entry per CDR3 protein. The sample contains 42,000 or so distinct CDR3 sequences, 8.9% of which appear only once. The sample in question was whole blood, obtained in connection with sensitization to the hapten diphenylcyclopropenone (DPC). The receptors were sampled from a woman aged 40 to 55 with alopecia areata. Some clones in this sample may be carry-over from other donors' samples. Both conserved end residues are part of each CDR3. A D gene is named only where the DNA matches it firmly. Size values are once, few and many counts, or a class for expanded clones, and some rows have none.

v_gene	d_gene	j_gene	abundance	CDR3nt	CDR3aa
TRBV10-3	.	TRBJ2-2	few	TGTGCCATCAGTCCCACGGGCGGGAAAGCGAACACCGGGGAGCTGTTTTTT	CAISPTGGKANTGELFF
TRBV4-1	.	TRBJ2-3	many	TGCGCCAGCAGCCAAGGACTTACCGGACACAGCACAGATACGCAGTATTTT	CASSQGLTGHSTDTQYF
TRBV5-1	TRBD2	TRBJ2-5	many	TGCGCCAGCAGCCGCGGACTAGCGGGGGTAACACAAGAGACCCAGTACTTC	CASSRGLAGVTQETQYF
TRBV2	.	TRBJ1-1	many	TGTGCCAGCAGTGCCGATGGCATGAACACTGAAGCTTTCTTT	CASSADGMNTEAFF
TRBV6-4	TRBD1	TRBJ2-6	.	TGTGCCAGCAGTGGGACAGGTGGGGCCAACGTCCTGACTTTC	CASSGTGGANVLTF
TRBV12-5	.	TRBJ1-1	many	TGTGCTAGTCGGTACACAGGAGCCACTGAAGCTTTCTTT	CASRYTGATEAFF
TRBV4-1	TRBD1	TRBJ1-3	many	TGCGCCAGCAGCCAAACTGACAGGGCTGGAAACACCATATATTTT	CASSQTDRAGNTIYF
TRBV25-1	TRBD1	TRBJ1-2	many	TGTGCCAGCAGTGAAGGGGGGACAGGGGCTCCAAACTATGGCTACACCTTC	CASSEGGTGAPNYGYTF
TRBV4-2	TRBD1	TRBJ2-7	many	TGTGCCAGCAGCCACAGGACAGGGAACATAAACGAGCAGTACTTC	CASSHRTGNINEQYF
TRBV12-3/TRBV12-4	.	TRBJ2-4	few	TGTGCCAGCAGTTTGTGGTCTGAGAACATTCAGTACTTC	CASSLWSENIQYF
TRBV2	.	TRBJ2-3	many	TGTGCCAGCAAGCCAAAGGATGTGACCACAGATACGCAGTATTTT	CASKPKDVTTDTQYF
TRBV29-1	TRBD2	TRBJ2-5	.	TGCAGCTCCCGAGCGGGGGGCGTACAAGAGACCCAGTACTTC	CSSRAGGVQETQYF
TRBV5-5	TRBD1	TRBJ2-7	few	TGTGCCAGCAGCTTGAAACAGGGGTACACCTACGAGCAGTACTTC	CASSLKQGYTYEQYF
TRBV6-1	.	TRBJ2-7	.	TGTGCCAGCAGTCAGGGGACACCCGGGAGGGAGCAGTACTTC	CASSQGTPGREQYF
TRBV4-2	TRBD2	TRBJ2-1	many	TGTGCCAGCAGCCAAGACCAGCGGGGGGGCAATGAGCAGTTCTTC	CASSQDQRGGNEQFF
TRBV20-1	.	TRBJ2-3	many	TGCAGTGCTAGAGATTGGACAGATACGCAGTATTTT	CSARDWTDTQYF
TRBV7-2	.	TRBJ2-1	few	TGTGCCAGCAGCTCTGGGGGCGTTGAGCAGTTCTTC	CASSSGGVEQFF
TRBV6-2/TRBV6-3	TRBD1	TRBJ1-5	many	TGTGCCAGCAACCCCCGAGGGACAGGGGGAGGCAATCAGCCCCAGCATTTT	CASNPRGTGGGNQPQHF
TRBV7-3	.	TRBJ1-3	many	TGTGCCAGCAGCTTAACGGGGCCCTCTGGAAACACCATATATTTT	CASSLTGPSGNTIYF
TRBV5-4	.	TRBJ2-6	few	TGTGCCAGCAGCGACAGTTCCTCTGGGGCCAACGTCCTGACTTTC	CASSDSSSGANVLTF
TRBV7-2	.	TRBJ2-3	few	TGTGCCAGCAGCTTCGACAGGACCGGAGATACGCAGTATTTT	CASSFDRTGDTQYF
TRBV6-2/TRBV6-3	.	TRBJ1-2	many	TGTGCCAGCAGTACAGGAATCGCCTATGGCTACACCTTC	CASSTGIAYGYTF
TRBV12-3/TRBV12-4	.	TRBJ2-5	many	TGTGCCAGCAGTCTAACACCGTACCAAGAGACCCAGTACTTC	CASSLTPYQETQYF
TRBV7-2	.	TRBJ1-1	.	TGTGCCAGCAGTCCAAGGCGGCCGGGGTTTGAAGGTTTCTTT	CASSPRRPGFEGFF
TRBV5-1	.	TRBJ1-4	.	TGCGCCAGCAGTTCGCCGGGCGAAAAACTGTTTTTT	CASSSPGEKLFF
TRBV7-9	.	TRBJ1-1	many	TGTGCCAGCAGCCTCGACTCAGCTGGGGGTGCTTTCTTT	CASSLDSAGGAFF
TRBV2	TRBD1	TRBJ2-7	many	TGTGCCAGCAGGGGACAGGGAAGCATTGGCTACGAGCAGTACTTC	CASRGQGSIGYEQYF
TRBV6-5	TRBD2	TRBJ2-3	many	TGTGCCAGCAGCCGTGGATTAGCGGGGAAGTTCACAGATACGCAGTATTTT	CASSRGLAGKFTDTQYF
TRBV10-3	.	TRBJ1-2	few	TGTGCCATCAGTGAAGAGGCTAACTATGGCTACACCTTC	CAISEEANYGYTF
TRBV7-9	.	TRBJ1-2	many	TGTGCCAGCGGGGGGATTTCGGGTTATGGCTACACCTTC	CASGGISGYGYTF
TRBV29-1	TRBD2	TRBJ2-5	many	TGCAGCGTTTCCCGCGGACTAGGCCAAGAGACCCAGTACTTC	CSVSRGLGQETQYF
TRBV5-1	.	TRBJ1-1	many	TGCGCCAGCAGCTTGGTCGTGAACACTGAAGCTTTCTTT	CASSLVVNTEAFF
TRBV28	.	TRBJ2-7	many	TGTGCCAGCAGTTTGCGGCAGGGAAAGTACGAGCAGTACTTC	CASSLRQGKYEQYF
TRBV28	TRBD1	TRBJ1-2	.	TGTGCCAGCAGTCGGACTGACAGGGTGACTGGCTACACCTTC	CASSRTDRVTGYTF
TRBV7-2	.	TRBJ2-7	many	TGTGCCAGCAGCTTAATGGGGGCTGGCGAGCAGTACTTC	CASSLMGAGEQYF
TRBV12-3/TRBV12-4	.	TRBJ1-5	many	TGTGCCAGCAGTTTGGCCAGGAATCAGCCCCAGCATTTT	CASSLARNQPQHF
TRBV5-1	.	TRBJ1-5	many	TGCGCCAGCAGAGGGGCAAGCAATCAGCCCCAGCATTTT	CASRGASNQPQHF
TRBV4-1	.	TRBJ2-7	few	TGCGCCAGCAGCCGGCTTTTAGGGGGGCAATCCTACGAGCAGTACTTC	CASSRLLGGQSYEQYF
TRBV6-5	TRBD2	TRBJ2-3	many	TGTGCCAGCAGTCCCTCCGTAGCGGGGGGGGCAGATACGCAGTATTTT	CASSPSVAGGADTQYF
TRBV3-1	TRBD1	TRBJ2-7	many	TGTGCCAGCAGCCGCCCCCCGAGGACAGGTGGTATAGAGCAGTACTTC	CASSRPPRTGGIEQYF
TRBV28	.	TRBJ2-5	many	TGTGCCAGCTCAACGCCCGCGAGGATGGAGACCCAGTACTTC	CASSTPARMETQYF
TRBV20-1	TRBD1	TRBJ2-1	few	TGCAGTGCAACTTCCGGGACAGCATACAATGAGCAGTTCTTC	CSATSGTAYNEQFF
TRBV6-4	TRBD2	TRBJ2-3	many	TGTGCCAGCAGCGCAGCGGGGGAAGGAGATACGCAGTATTTT	CASSAAGEGDTQYF
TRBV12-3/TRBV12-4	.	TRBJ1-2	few	TGTGCCAGCAGTTTAGCCGAAGGCTACACCTTC	CASSLAEGYTF
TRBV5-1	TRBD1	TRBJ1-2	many	TGCGCCAGCAGCTTGCTGTTGGGACAGGGGGATGGCTACACCTTC	CASSLLLGQGDGYTF
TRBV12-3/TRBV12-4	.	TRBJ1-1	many	TGTGCCAGCAGTTTAGGGGCCGGAATTGAAGCTTTCTTT	CASSLGAGIEAFF
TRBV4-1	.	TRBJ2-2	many	TGCGCCAGCAGCCAAGATTTTGCAACCGGGGAGCTGTTTTTT	CASSQDFATGELFF
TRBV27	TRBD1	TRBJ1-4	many	TGTGCCAGCAGTTGGACAGGGAGTAATGAAAAACTGTTTTTT	CASSWTGSNEKLFF
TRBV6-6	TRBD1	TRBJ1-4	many	TGTGCCAGCAGGACGGGACAGGTTAATGAAAAACTGTTTTTT	CASRTGQVNEKLFF
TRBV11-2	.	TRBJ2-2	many	TGTGCCAGCAGCTTAGACCGGGGCGGCACCGGGGAGCTGTTTTTT	CASSLDRGGTGELFF
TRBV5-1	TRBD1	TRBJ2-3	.	TGCGCCAGCAGCTTGGAGGGGGCCTATGGAACAGATACGCAGTATTTT	CASSLEGAYGTDTQYF
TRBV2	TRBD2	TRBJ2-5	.	TGTGCCAGCAGTGAAGATTCGGCTAGCGGGGGGTCCTACCAAGAGACCCAGTACTTC	CASSEDSASGGSYQETQYF
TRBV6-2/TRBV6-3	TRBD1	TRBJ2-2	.	TGTGCCAGCAGTTATACAGGGGGAGGCACCGGGGAGCTGTTTTTT	CASSYTGGGTGELFF
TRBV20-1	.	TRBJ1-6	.	TGCAGTGCTAGAGATCGGGGGAGCTCCTATAATTCACCCCTCCACTTT	CSARDRGSSYNSPLHF
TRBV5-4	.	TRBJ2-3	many	TGTGCCAGCAGCTTGGTAGGGGGAGGCACAGATACGCAGTATTTT	CASSLVGGGTDTQYF
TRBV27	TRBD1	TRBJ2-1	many	TGTGCCAGCAGTTCGGACAGGGGCTACAATGAGCAGTTCTTC	CASSSDRGYNEQFF
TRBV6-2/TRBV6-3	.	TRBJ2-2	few	TGTGCCAGCAGCCATCCCACCGGGGAGCTGTTTTTT	CASSHPTGELFF
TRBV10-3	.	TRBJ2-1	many	TGTGCCATCAGTGAGTCGAAAGGAAGGAGCTCCTACAATGAGCAGTTCTTC	CAISESKGRSSYNEQFF
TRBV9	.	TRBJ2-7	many	TGTGCCAGCAGCGAGACCGAAACCTACGAGCAGTACTTC	CASSETETYEQYF